The rows below give T cell receptor beta chains drawn from one sample of a study of synovial regulatory T cells in juvenile arthritis. Using immunoSEQ multiplex PCR, the repertoire was profiled, and TCRdb retains in-frame clones only, with some absent. This sample contains 9,600 or so clones. What was sequenced was Treg cells from blood. All receptors derive from a donor younger than 30 with juvenile idiopathic arthritis. Both conserved end residues are part of each CDR3. Some rows have no size entry. The others give once, few or many, or a class for an expanded clone.

abundance	v_gene	j_gene	CDR3aa
NA	TRBV30	TRBJ2-5	CAWNEGPGETQYF
NA	TRBV4-3	TRBJ1-2	CASSQDWLTQGWNYGYTF
NA	TRBV30	TRBJ1-4	CAWKGTGVEKLFF
NA	TRBV5-6	TRBJ2-3	CASSSWVAGLTTDTQYF
NA	TRBV4-3	TRBJ2-2	CASSQDLSGRLATGELFF
NA	TRBV6-4	TRBJ1-2	CASSVSDQGYGYTF
NA	TRBV6-6	TRBJ1-5	CASSYSVGTGGEPQHF
medium-sized	TRBV5-6	TRBJ1-3	CASSLRGPGSGNTIYF
NA	TRBV29-1	TRBJ2-7	CRARVKGLYEQYF
NA	TRBV9	TRBJ1-4	CASSSGQSINEKLFF
NA	TRBV29-1	TRBJ1-1	CSVLRAEAFF
NA	TRBV5-6	TRBJ2-2	CASSMWGQGAWTGELFF
NA	TRBV4-1	TRBJ1-2	CASSQARGDYGYTF
NA	TRBV10-1	TRBJ2-7	CASSYHQNQGLYEQYF
NA	TRBV6-6	TRBJ2-7	CATHTPGFYEQYF
NA	TRBV27	TRBJ2-7	CASSAGYEQYF
NA	TRBV11-3	TRBJ2-2	CASSRDRTGELFF
NA	TRBV28	TRBJ1-4	CASTQEGPLRGTNEKLFF
NA	TRBV10-3	TRBJ1-4	CATETGQPNEKLFF
NA	TRBV9	TRBJ1-5	CASSVGWADQPQHF
NA	TRBV6-1	TRBJ1-1	CATHFVGMNTEAFF
NA	TRBV18	TRBJ2-3	CASSNRLGHSTDTQYF
NA	TRBV5-4	TRBJ2-1	CASRPGLGSAGNEQFF
NA	TRBV6-5	TRBJ2-2	CASSLLASGELFF
NA	TRBV28	TRBJ1-2	CASSFRGATNYGYTF
NA	TRBV5-4	TRBJ2-7	CASSRGTSGGPSYEQYF
NA	TRBV6-5	TRBJ1-1	CASLGGTEAFF
NA	TRBV6-5	TRBJ2-3	CASSRGQLSTDTQYF
NA	TRBV5-6	TRBJ2-2	CASRLRGGGLGELFF
NA	TRBV21-1	TRBJ2-5	CASSYPSGRGSYEQYF
NA	TRBV6-5	TRBJ1-2	CASSYSSRGHGYTF
NA	TRBV30	TRBJ1-2	CAWKPTLGTAYGYTF
NA	TRBV19	TRBJ2-1	CASSIKPLASGNEQFF
NA	TRBV19	TRBJ1-5	CASSIQGRDGQPQHF
NA	TRBV5-1	TRBJ2-1	CASSLDAAGVDNEQFF
NA	TRBV4-3	TRBJ1-1	CASSEARGLRTEAFF
NA	TRBV5-1	TRBJ2-5	CASSLGIYGTQYF
NA	TRBV18	TRBJ1-2	CASSPGQGLSGRGYTF
NA	TRBV9	TRBJ1-3	CASSPPSYRSPGRRNRNTIYF
NA	TRBV25-1	TRBJ2-5	CASSEEGPPLETQYF
NA	TRBV10-3	TRBJ2-3	CAISERGLVGADTQYF
medium-sized	TRBV7-9	TRBJ1-3	CASSSGQGEGNTIYF
NA	TRBV15	TRBJ1-2	CATSRGDVGGYYTF
NA	TRBV29-1	TRBJ2-7	CSVEIIGTSGAYEQYF
NA	TRBV13	TRBJ2-7	CASSLGASGRVYEQYF
NA	TRBV19	TRBJ1-5	CASSIPSDVRNQPQHF
NA	TRBV7-9	TRBJ2-2	CASSARDRGNTGELFF